This T cell receptor (beta chain) stems from a study of T cell repertoires in cytomegalovirus infection. Study information: Both CMV infection and a matching HLA type were indicated by public TCR beta signatures.

Per the germline V gene, CDR1 is MGHDK and CDR2 is SYGVNS. J lost 5 bases, V lost 8 bases, and 5 bases had no gene match. The CDR3 extends over 12 amino acids. General study results and limits: Identification of carriers of CMV plus the relevant HLA was performed using cumulative public TCR beta family frequency. The ex vivo response showed dominance by HLA-C-restricted CMV-specific TCR beta clonotypes.

As to this clonotype: Its antigen is not identified.

Via MiXCR, TCRdb re-called the reads, giving one row per CDR3 protein. The sample yields 150,000 to 200,000 distinct CDR3 sequences, approximately 28% seen once. The chain couples TRBV25-1 to TRBJ2-7; 8 bases are shared with TRBD1. Sequencing was done on a sample of PBMCs. The TCR comes from a human donor in good health (CMV status not recorded). Some clones in this sample may be carry-over from other donors' samples. CDR3 residues: CASQDRENEQYF. CDR3 coding DNA: TGTGCCAGCCAGGACAGGGAAAACGAGCAGTACTTC.